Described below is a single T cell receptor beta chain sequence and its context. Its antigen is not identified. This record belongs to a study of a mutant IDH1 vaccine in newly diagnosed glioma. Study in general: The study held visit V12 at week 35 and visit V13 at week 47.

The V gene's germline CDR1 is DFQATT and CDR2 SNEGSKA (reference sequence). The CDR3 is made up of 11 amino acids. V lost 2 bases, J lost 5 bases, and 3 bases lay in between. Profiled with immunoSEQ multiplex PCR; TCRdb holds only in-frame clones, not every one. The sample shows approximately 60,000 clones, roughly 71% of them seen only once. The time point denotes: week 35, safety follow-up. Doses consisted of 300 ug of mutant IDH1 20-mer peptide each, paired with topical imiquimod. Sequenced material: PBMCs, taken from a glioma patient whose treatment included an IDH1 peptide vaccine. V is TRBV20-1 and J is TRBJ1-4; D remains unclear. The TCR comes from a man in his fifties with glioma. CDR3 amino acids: CSARFNEKLFF. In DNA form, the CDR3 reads TGCAGTGCTAGATTCAATGAAAAACTGTTTTTT.